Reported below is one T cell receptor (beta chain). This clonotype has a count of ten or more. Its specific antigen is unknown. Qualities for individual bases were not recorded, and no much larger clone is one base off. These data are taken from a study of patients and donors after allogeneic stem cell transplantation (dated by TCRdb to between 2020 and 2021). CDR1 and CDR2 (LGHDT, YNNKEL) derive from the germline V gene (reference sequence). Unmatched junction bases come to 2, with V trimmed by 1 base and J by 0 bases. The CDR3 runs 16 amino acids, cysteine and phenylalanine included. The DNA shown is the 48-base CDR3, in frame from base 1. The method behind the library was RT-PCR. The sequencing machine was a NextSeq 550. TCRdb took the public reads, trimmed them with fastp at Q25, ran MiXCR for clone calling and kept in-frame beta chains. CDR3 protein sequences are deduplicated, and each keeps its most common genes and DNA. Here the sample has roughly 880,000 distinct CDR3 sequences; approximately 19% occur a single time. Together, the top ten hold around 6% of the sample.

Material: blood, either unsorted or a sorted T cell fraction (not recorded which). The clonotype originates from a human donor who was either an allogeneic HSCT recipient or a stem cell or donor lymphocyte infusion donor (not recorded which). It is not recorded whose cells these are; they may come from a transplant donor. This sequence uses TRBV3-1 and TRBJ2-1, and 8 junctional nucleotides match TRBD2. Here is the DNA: TGTGCCAGCAGCCAAGGGACTAGCTACTCCTACAATGAGCAGTTCTTC. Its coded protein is CASSQGTSYSYNEQFF.